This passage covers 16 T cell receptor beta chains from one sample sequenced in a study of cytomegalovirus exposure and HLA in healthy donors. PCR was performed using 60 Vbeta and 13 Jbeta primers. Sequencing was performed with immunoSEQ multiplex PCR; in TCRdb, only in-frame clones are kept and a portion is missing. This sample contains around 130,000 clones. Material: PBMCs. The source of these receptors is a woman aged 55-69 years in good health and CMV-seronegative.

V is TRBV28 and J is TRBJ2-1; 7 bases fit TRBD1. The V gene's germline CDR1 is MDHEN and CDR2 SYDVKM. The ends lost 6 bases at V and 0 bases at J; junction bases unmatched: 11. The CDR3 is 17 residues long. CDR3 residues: CASRNLRQGYSYNEQFF. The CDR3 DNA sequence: TGTGCCAGCAGAAACCTACGACAGGGATACTCCTACAATGAGCAGTTCTTC.

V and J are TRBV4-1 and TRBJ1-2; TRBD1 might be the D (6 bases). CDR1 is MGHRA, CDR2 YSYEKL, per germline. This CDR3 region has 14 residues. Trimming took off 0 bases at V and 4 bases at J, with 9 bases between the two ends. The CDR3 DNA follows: TGCGCCAGCAGCCAAGAAACAGGGAGCTATGGCTACACCTTC. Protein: CASSQETGSYGYTF.

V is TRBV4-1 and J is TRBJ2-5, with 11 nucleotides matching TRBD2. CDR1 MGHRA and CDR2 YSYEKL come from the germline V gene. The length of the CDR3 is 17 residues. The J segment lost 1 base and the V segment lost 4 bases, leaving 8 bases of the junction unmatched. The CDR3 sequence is CASSRLPGLAVQETQYF. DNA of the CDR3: TGCGCCAGCAGCCGCCTCCCGGGACTAGCGGTCCAAGAGACCCAGTACTTC.

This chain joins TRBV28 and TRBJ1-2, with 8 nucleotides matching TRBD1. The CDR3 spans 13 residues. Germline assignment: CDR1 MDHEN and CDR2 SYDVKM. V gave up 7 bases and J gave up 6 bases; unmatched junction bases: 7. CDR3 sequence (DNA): TGTGCCAGCAAATCAGGGGGCAGGAATGGCTACACCTTC. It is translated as CASKSGGRNGYTF.

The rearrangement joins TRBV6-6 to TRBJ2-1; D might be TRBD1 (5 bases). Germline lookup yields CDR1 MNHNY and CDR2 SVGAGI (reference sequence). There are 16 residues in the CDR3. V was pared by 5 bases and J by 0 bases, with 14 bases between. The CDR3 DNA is TGTGCCAGCAGTCCCCAGACAGCTAACTCCTACAATGAGCAGTTCTTC. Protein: CASSPQTANSYNEQFF.

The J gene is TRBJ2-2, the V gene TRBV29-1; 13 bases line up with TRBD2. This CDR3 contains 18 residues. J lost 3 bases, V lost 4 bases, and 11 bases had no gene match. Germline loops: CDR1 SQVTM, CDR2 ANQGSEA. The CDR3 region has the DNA TGCAGCGTTGTAACTTCACTAGCGGGAGGGCCCGACACCGGGGAGCTGTTTTTT. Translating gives CSVVTSLAGGPDTGELFF.

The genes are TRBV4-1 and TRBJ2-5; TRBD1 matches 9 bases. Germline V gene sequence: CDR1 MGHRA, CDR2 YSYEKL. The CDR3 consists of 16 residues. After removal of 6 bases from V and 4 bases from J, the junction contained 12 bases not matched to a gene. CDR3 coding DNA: TGCGCCAGCAGTCGAACCCCGGGACAGGGTTCAGAGACCCAGTACTTC. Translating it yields CASSRTPGQGSETQYF.

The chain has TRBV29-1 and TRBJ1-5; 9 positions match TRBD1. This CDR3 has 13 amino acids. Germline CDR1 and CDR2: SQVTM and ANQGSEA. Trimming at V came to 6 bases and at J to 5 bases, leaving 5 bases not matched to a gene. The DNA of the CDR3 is TGCAGCGTCGGACAGGGGAACGATCAGCCCCAGCATTTT. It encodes CSVGQGNDQPQHF.

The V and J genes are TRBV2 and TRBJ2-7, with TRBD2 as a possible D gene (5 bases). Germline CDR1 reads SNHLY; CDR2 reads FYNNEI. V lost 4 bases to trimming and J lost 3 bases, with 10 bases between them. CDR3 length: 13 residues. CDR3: CASSAGGYYEQYF. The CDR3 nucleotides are TGTGCCAGCAGTGCCGGCGGGTACTACGAGCAGTACTTC.

The DNA of the CDR3 is TGTGCCAGCATCCGACAGGGTAGCAGCACTGAAGCTTTCTTT. Its protein product is CASIRQGSSTEAFF. The chain has TRBV7-9 and TRBJ1-1; 7 positions match TRBD1. This CDR3 comprises 14 residues. V lost 7 bases, J lost 4 bases, and 9 bases stayed unmatched. CDR1 and CDR2 from the germline V gene are SEHNR and FQNEAQ (reference sequence).

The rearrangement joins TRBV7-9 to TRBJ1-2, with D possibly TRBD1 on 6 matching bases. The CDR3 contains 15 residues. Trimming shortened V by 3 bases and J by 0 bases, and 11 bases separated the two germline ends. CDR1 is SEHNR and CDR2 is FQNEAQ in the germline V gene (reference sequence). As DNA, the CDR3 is TGTGCCAGCAGCTTTTGGGACACAGCTAACTATGGCTACACCTTC. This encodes CASSFWDTANYGYTF.

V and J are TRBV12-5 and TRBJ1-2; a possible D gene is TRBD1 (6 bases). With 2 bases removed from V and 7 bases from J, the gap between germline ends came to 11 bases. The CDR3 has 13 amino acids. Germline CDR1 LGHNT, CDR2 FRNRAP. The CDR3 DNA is TGTGCTAGTGGTTTGCCGGGACATGGTGGCTACACCTTC. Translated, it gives CASGLPGHGGYTF.

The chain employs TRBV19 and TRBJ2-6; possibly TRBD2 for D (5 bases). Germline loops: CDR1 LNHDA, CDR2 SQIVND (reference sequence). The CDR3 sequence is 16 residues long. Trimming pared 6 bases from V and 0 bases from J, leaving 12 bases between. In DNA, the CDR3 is TGTGCCAGTAGGAGGATAGGGAGCTCTGGGGCCAACGTCCTGACTTTC. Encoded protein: CASRRIGSSGANVLTF.

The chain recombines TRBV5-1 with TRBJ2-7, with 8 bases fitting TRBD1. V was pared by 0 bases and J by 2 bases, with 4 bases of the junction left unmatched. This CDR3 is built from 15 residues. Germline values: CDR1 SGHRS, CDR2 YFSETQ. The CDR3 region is CASSLVQGGPYEQYF. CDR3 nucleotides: TGCGCCAGCAGCTTGGTACAGGGGGGCCCCTACGAGCAGTACTTC.

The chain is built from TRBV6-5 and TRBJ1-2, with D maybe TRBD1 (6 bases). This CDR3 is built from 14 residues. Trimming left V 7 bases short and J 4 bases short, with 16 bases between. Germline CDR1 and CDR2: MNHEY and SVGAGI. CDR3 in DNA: TGTGCCAGCACCGGTGGGGGGGGCCTCTATGGCTACACCTTC. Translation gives CASTGGGGLYGYTF.

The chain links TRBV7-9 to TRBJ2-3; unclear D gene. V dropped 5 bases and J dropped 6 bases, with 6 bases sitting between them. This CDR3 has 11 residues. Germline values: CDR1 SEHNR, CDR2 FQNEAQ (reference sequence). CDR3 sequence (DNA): TGTGCCAGCAGCCCCCCGGATACGCAGTATTTT. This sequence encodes CASSPPDTQYF.